This is a list of T cell receptor beta chains from one sample in a study of OX40 agonist ivuxolimab in advanced cancers. TCRdb's table, derived via immunoSEQ multiplex PCR, lists solely in-frame clones and lacks some. The sample has some 17,000 clones; approximately 82% are singletons. Specimen: CD4+ or CD8+ T cells sorted from blood, collected in a trial of the OX40 agonist ivuxolimab. The origin of the receptors is an adult with an advanced solid tumor such as melanoma, head and neck, liver or kidney cancer. Each CDR3 is given with its conserved first and last residue. D genes are given only for firm matches. Clone size is stated in some rows and not others, as once, few, many or a class when expanded.

D	size	J	V	CDR3	DNA
-	-	TRBJ1-5	TRBV21-1	CASSPRTGGISNQPQHF	TGTGCCAGCAGCCCCAGGACAGGGGGCATTAGCAATCAGCCCCAGCATTTT
-	few	TRBJ2-7	TRBV7-9	CASSLPADRGYYEQYF	TGTGCCAGCAGCTTACCGGCCGACCGGGGATACTACGAGCAGTACTTC
-	medium-sized	TRBJ2-7	TRBV4-2	CASSQEAGYEQYF	TGTGCCAGCAGCCAAGAGGCAGGTTACGAGCAGTACTTC
-	-	TRBJ2-7	TRBV9	CASSVGSTGLNEQYF	TGTGCCAGCAGCGTAGGATCCACAGGGTTAAACGAGCAGTACTTC
-	-	TRBJ1-2	TRBV11-2	CASSTSNGPYGYTF	TGTGCCAGCAGCACCTCCAACGGGCCTTATGGCTACACCTTC
-	-	TRBJ1-4	TRBV14	CASSRSYGPNEKLFF	TGTGCCAGCAGCCGGAGTTATGGCCCTAATGAAAAACTGTTTTTT
-	-	TRBJ1-5	TRBV15	CATSRDRVRSNQPQHF	TGTGCCACCAGCAGAGATCGAGTAAGATCCAATCAGCCCCAGCATTTT
TRBD2	-	TRBJ2-3	TRBV30	CAWGAGGDTDTQYF	TGTGCCTGGGGAGCGGGAGGGGACACAGATACGCAGTATTTT
TRBD1	-	TRBJ2-7	TRBV29-1	CSVDISDRVNEQYF	TGCAGCGTTGATATATCGGACAGGGTCAACGAGCAGTACTTC
-	-	TRBJ1-1	TRBV19	CASSIARALNTEAFF	TGTGCCAGTAGTATAGCAAGAGCTTTGAACACTGAAGCTTTCTTT
-	-	TRBJ1-3	TRBV7-8	CASSPFRSSGNTIYF	TGTGCCAGCAGCCCCTTCAGGAGCTCTGGAAACACCATATATTTT
-	-	TRBJ1-5	TRBV6-1	CASSQGNQPQHF	TGTGCCAGCAGTCAGGGCAATCAGCCCCAGCATTTT
-	few	TRBJ2-7	TRBV6-4	CASSEEGLSSYEQYF	TGTGCCAGCAGTGAGGAGGGACTGAGCTCCTACGAGCAGTACTTC
TRBD2	-	TRBJ2-3	TRBV11-3	CASSSRGSGERGTQYF	TGTGCCAGCAGCTCGCGGGGTAGCGGGGAGAGGGGTACGCAGTATTTT
TRBD1	-	TRBJ2-1	TRBV6-1	CATRDSTYYNEQFF	TGTGCCACCAGGGACAGTACATACTACAATGAGCAGTTCTTC
-	-	TRBJ2-7	TRBV11-2	CASSALAPRLYEQYF	TGTGCCAGCAGCGCCCTAGCCCCACGACTCTACGAGCAGTACTTC
TRBD2	-	TRBJ2-1	TRBV4-2	CASSSRTSAYNEQFF	TGTGCCAGCAGCTCCCGGACTAGCGCATACAATGAGCAGTTCTTC
-	-	TRBJ2-7	TRBV27	CASSLGEQYF	TGTGCCAGCAGTTTAGGAGAGCAGTACTTC
-	once	TRBJ2-5	TRBV28	CASREKGFEQETQYF	TGTGCCAGCCGAGAGAAGGGTTTCGAACAAGAGACCCAGTACTTC
-	-	TRBJ2-7	TRBV7-8	CASSREYEQYF	TGTGCCAGCAGCCGAGAGTACGAGCAGTACTTC
-	-	TRBJ1-1	TRBV2	CASSLIVQGNTEAFF	TGTGCCAGCAGTCTTATCGTTCAGGGGAACACTGAAGCTTTCTTT
TRBD1	-	TRBJ2-7	TRBV27	CASKGQGTPYYEQYF	TGTGCCAGCAAAGGACAGGGTACCCCTTACTACGAGCAGTACTTC
TRBD2	-	TRBJ2-2	TRBV7-9	CASSSPLAGRVGELFF	TGTGCCAGCAGCTCCCCCCTAGCGGGTCGGGTCGGGGAGCTGTTTTTT
-	-	TRBJ2-3	TRBV7-3	CASSLSGVGADTQYF	TGTGCCAGCAGCTTAAGCGGTGTCGGGGCAGATACGCAGTATTTT
-	-	TRBJ2-7	TRBV27	CASSRGPAYEQYF	TGTGCCAGCAGTCGCGGGCCGGCCTACGAGCAGTACTTC
-	-	TRBJ2-1	TRBV6-5	CASSPTAPYNEQFF	TGTGCCAGCAGTCCTACAGCACCCTACAATGAGCAGTTCTTC
TRBD1	-	TRBJ1-5	TRBV5-5	CASRPTEGQTYQPQHF	TGTGCCAGCAGACCCACCGAGGGACAGACCTATCAGCCCCAGCATTTT
-	few	TRBJ1-2	TRBV7-9	CAWGGLFDNGYTF	TGTGCCTGGGGGGGGTTGTTCGATAATGGCTACACCTTC
TRBD1	once	TRBJ2-7	TRBV11-2	CASSLDLGQGHEQYF	TGTGCCAGCAGCTTAGATTTAGGACAGGGCCACGAGCAGTACTTC
-	-	TRBJ2-5	TRBV25-1	CASSEWSGQETQYF	TGTGCCAGCAGTGAATGGAGCGGTCAAGAGACCCAGTACTTC
TRBD1	-	TRBJ2-7	TRBV28	CASSLPGQGFPEQYF	TGTGCCAGCAGCCTACCGGGACAGGGGTTTCCCGAGCAGTACTTC
-	-	TRBJ1-5	TRBV7-9	CASSFSTGNQPQHF	TGTGCCAGCAGCTTCTCCACAGGCAATCAGCCCCAGCATTTT
TRBD2	-	TRBJ2-7	TRBV15	CATSMTGLAAYSYEQYF	TGTGCCACCAGCATGACGGGACTAGCGGCATACTCCTACGAGCAGTACTTC
-	-	TRBJ2-1	TRBV15	CAVAVSSYNEQFF	TGTGCCGTCGCAGTCAGCTCATACAATGAGCAGTTCTTC
-	-	TRBJ2-7	TRBV7-8	CASSFSGGAYEQYF	TGTGCCAGCAGCTTTTCGGGCGGCGCCTACGAGCAGTACTTC
TRBD2	-	TRBJ2-1	TRBV7-2	CASSLASGSVGEQFF	TGTGCCAGCAGCTTAGCTAGCGGGAGTGTCGGTGAGCAGTTCTTC
-	-	TRBJ2-7	TRBV27	CASRMGGGLNF	TGTGCCAGCAGGATGGGGGGCGGCTTGAACTTC